Listed below are T cell receptor beta chains from one sample, sequenced in a study of T-cell reconstitution after alpha-beta-depleted transplantation in children. TCRdb re-analysed the PCR reads in MiXCR, keeping a single row per CDR3 protein. The sample has hundreds of thousands of distinct CDR3 sequences, 13% seen once. The material sequenced was PBMCs, taken from the stem cell graft. Receptors originate from a human donor who donated a stem cell graft to a child with Fanconi anemia. Each CDR3 is given without its conserved first and last residue. The D gene is left open where the match is weak.

>TRBJ1-1|TRBV7-9|-
ASSPGTLAF
>TRBJ2-5|TRBV20-1|TRBD2
SAGPGRRRETQY
>TRBJ2-3|TRBV14|TRBD2
ASSQVRTSGDTDTQY
>TRBJ2-3|TRBV29-1|TRBD2
SVENRGGDTQY
>TRBJ1-3|TRBV12-3/TRBV12-4|-
ASSLDLGGNTIY
>TRBJ1-2|TRBV6-6|-
ASRPDGDGGYT
>TRBJ2-7|TRBV6-2/TRBV6-3|TRBD2
ASDRGTSYEQY
>TRBJ2-7|TRBV9|-
ASSVSQGTEQY
>TRBJ2-7|TRBV25-1|TRBD1
ASSEGQGVAYEQY
>TRBJ2-4|TRBV27|TRBD1
ASRPLAGTEKNIQY